This T cell receptor (beta chain) was captured by sequencing in a study of T-cell memory formation after mild COVID-19. Between the trimmed V and J ends, which lost 3 bases and 2 bases, there was a span of 10 bases. This CDR3 contains 15 residues. Whole-study results and caveats: CD4+ clones that contracted lay mainly in CM and EM; CD8+ ones lay in EMRA. Clones that contracted from day 15 to 85 were balanced CD4/CD8, while later expanders leaned CD4+.

Using constant-segment primers, 5'RACE produced TCR alpha and TCR beta cDNA libraries carrying sample barcodes and UMIs. TCRdb fed the 5' RACE reads into MiXCR, producing one record per CDR3 protein. The sample has 560,000 or so distinct CDR3 sequences, approximately 15% seen once. This clonotype was seen only a few times. What it binds is not known. This TCR derives from an adult woman who had mild COVID-19 (a few samples of this study predate the infection). Cell type and time point are not known. The sequenced material came from PBMCs or a T cell subset sorted from them (not recorded which). The chain is built from TRBV12-3 or TRBV12-4 and TRBJ2-2; tentative D call: TRBD2 (5 bases). CDR3 nucleotides: TGTGCCAGCAGTTTCATAGCGTACAACACCGGGGAGCTGTTTTTT. Its translation is CASSFIAYNTGELFF.